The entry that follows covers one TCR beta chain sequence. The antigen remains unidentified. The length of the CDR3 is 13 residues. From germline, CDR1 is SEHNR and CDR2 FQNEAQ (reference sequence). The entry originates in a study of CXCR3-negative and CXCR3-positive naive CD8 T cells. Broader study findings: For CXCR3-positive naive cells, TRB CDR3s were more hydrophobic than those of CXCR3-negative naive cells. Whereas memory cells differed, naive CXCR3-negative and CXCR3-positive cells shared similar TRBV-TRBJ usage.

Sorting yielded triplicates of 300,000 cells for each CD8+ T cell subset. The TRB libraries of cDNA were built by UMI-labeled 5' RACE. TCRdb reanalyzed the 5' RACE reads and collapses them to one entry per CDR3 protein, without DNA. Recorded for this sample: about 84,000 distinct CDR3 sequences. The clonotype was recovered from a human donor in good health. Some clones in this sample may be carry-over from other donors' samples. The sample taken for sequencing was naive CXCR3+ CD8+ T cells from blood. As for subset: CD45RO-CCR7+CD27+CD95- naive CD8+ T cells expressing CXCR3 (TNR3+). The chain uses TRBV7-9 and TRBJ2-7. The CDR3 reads CASSSDSSYEQYF. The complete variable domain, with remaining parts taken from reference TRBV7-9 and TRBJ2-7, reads DTGVSQNPRHKITKRGQNVTFRCDPISEHNRLYWYRQTLGQGPEFLTYFQNEAQLEKSRLLSDRFSAERPKGSFSTLEIQRTEQGDSAMYLCASSSDSSYEQYFGPGTRLTVT.